These T cell receptor beta chains were read from a single sample in a study of lymphopenia after photon versus proton radiotherapy. Libraries were prepared by immunoSEQ multiplex PCR; TCRdb keeps only in-frame clonotypes and omits some of them. The top ten clones hold approximately 50% of a sample with about 30,000 clones, around 87% of them seen once. The sample here was peripheral blood, taken from a patient treated with proton-based radiotherapy. Receptors originate from a woman in her sixties or seventies with cholangiocarcinoma. Some clones in this sample may be carry-over from other donors' samples. The CDR3 runs from the conserved cysteine through the conserved F or W. Each record gives: clone size, V gene, D gene, J gene, CDR3 protein, CDR3 DNA. D genes are given only for firm matches. Clone size appears in some rows only: once, few, many, or a class for an expanded clone.

-	TRBV7-2	-	TRBJ2-5	CASSLGGSWETQYF	TGTGCCAGCAGCTTAGGGGGATCCTGGGAGACCCAGTACTTC
-	TRBV7-2	-	TRBJ2-3	CASSLGGVTDTQYF	TGTGCCAGCAGCTTAGGCGGGGTCACAGATACGCAGTATTTT
-	TRBV11-2	-	TRBJ1-1	CASSLVFPVREAFF	TGTGCCAGCAGCTTAGTATTCCCCGTCCGTGAAGCTTTCTTT
-	TRBV7-3	-	TRBJ1-2	CASSPGGAGANYGYTF	TGTGCCAGCAGCCCCGGCGGGGCTGGGGCTAACTATGGCTACACCTTC
-	TRBV6-6	TRBD1	TRBJ2-1	CASSFPGTGPDEQFF	TGTGCCAGCAGTTTCCCCGGGACAGGGCCCGATGAGCAGTTCTTC
-	TRBV19	TRBD2	TRBJ2-7	CASSIGREQYF	TGTGCCAGTAGTATCGGGAGGGAGCAGTACTTC
-	TRBV4-1	TRBD2	TRBJ2-7	CASSQISPSGLGVSYEQYF	TGCGCCAGCAGCCAAATTTCACCTAGCGGGCTGGGGGTATCCTACGAGCAGTACTTC
-	TRBV11-2	-	TRBJ2-7	CASSRDRGEQYF	TGTGCCAGCAGCAGAGACAGAGGCGAGCAGTACTTC
-	TRBV7-2	TRBD1	TRBJ2-1	CASSLRVRGPTIRQFF	TGTGCCAGCAGCTTACGGGTCAGGGGGCCAACAATTCGGCAGTTCTTC
-	TRBV7-3	-	TRBJ2-1	CASSLVRQGRNEQFF	TGTGCCAGCAGCTTAGTTCGGCAGGGTAGAAATGAGCAGTTCTTC
-	TRBV5-1	-	TRBJ1-1	CASSLVGDTEAFF	TGCGCCAGCAGCTTGGTGGGGGACACTGAAGCTTTCTTT
-	TRBV5-1	-	TRBJ2-7	CASSYTGGGTYEQYF	TGCGCCAGCAGCTACACAGGTGGGGGCACCTACGAGCAGTACTTC
-	TRBV7-2	TRBD1	TRBJ2-1	CASSARAGTGVAGEQFF	TGTGCCAGCAGCGCACGAGCCGGGACAGGGGTTGCAGGAGAGCAGTTCTTC
few	TRBV7-2	-	TRBJ2-7	CASSFTGLNEQYF	TGTGCCAGCAGCTTCACGGGACTGAACGAGCAGTACTTC
-	TRBV18	-	TRBJ1-6	CASSRPRGTPLHF	TGTGCCAGCTCACGTCCGCGGGGGACACCCCTCCACTTT
-	TRBV19	TRBD1	TRBJ1-2	CASSIQQGAAYGYTF	TGTGCCAGTAGTATACAACAGGGGGCTGCGTATGGCTACACCTTC